This TCR beta chain comes out of a study of blood T cell repertoires in COVID-19 (dated by TCRdb to about 2020). Some background on the complete study: Samples covering the acute and convalescent phases of COVID-19 were provided by collaborators in the United States, Italy and Spain. The samples were drawn from the first 160 participants of the ongoing ImmuneRACE study and from under 1,500 subjects provided by 6 global collaborators. HLA class I and class II types, where available, came from metadata supplied by the sample provider rather than from assay-based typing. The repertoires were released in a freely available public database intended as a resource for research on the immune response to SARS-CoV-2. Deeply sampled blood TCRbeta repertoires from subjects exposed to, actively infected with, or recovered from COVID-19 were included in the dataset. The prospective study material was composed of cDNA or gDNA derived from T cells, B-cell-depleted T cells, or PBMCs. A de-identified subject ID, COVID-19 status, age in years and sex were almost always included in the sample metadata.

With respect to this clone: Its target antigen remains unknown. The record has no base qualities; no much larger clone is one base away.

Enrolling through a virtual design, the prospective study's participants ranged in age from about 18 to 89 years and lived across roughly 23 United States geographic areas. Cohort assignment in the prospective study relied on participant-reported clinical history from a screening survey and a study questionnaire. ImmuneRACE Cohort 3 recovered participants were defined by two consecutive negative NP/OP PCR tests, healthcare professional clearance, or symptom resolution. Each participant in the prospective study had whole blood, serum and a nasopharyngeal or oropharyngeal swab collected by mobile phlebotomists. Over a roughly 2-month period, participants in the prospective study had the option of providing additional blood draws and questionnaires. Blood samples from the prospective study were shipped frozen or at room temperature prior to DNA extraction. TCRbeta CDR3 regions were amplified from genomic DNA using the immunoSEQ Assay, a bias-controlled multiplex PCR. The authors' pipeline ran thus. The number of nucleated cells in each sample was estimated by amplification of reference gene primers within the assay. To quantify the absolute abundance of each unique TCRbeta CDR3 rearrangement, sequence reads were collapsed and filtered. For each sample, productive Simpson clonality was calculated by taking the square root of Simpson's diversity index across productive rearrangements. Not all clones reach the TCRdb copy of this immuneACCESS table, which keeps in-frame sequences only. Checked studies attribute under half of the gap to unresolved V genes and leave the rest unexplained. D and trimming come from the DNA, and the V and J calls and clone size come from that table. Counted in this sample were 450,000 to 500,000 clones; 75% to 90% of them appeared once. The ten largest clones represent 8.3% of the sample.

Overall study outcomes, separate from this receptor: The quantity of clinical and demographic metadata differed by source and by participant and was supplied without curation.

The receptor was derived from a woman aged 60-70 years who had recovered from COVID-19. Sequences were obtained from PBMCs or T cells enriched from blood (not recorded which).

The CDR3 reads CATSDSTATLKPQHF. The nucleotides read TGTGCCACCAGTGATTCGACAGCGACTTTGAAGCCCCAGCATTTT. Rearrangement joined TRBV24-1 to TRBJ1-5; TRBD1 might be the D gene, on 5 matching bases. Trimming takes 2 bases from V and 8 bases from J, and the germline ends sit 15 bases apart. From the cysteine up to the phenylalanine, the CDR3 has a length of 15 residues. The DNA shown is the 45-base CDR3, in frame from base 1. For CDR1 and CDR2, the germline V gene lists KGHDR and SFDVKD.